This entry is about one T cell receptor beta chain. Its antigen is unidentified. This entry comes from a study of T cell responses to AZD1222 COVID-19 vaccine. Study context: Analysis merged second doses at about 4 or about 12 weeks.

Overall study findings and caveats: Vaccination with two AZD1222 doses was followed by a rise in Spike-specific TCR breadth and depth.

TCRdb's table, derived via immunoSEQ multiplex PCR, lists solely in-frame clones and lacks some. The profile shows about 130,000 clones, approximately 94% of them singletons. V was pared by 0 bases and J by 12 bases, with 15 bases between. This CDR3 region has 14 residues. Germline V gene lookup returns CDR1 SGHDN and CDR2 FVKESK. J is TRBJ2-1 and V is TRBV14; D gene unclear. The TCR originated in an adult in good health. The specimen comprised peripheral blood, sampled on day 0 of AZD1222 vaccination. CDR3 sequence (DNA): TGTGCCAGCAGCCAAGATAGCCCGCCCGTGGTGCAGTTCTTC. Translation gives CASSQDSPPVVQFF.